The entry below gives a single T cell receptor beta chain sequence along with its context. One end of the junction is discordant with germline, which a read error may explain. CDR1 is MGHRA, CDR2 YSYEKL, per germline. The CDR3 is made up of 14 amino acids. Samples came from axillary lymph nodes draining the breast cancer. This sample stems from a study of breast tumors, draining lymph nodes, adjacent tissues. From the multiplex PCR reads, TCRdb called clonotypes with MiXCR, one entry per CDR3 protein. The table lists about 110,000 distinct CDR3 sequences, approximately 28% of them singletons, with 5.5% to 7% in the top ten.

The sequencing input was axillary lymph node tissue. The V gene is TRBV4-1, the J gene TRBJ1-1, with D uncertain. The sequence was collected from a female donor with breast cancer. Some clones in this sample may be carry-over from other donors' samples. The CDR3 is CASSHQGLNTKAFF. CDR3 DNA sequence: TGCGCCAGCAGCCACCAAGGGCTGAACACTAAAGCTTTCTTT.